This TCR beta chain was recorded in a study of OX40 agonist ivuxolimab in advanced cancers. About the research overall: Patients received the agonistic anti-OX40 (CD134) antibody ivuxolimab. Anti-PD-1, anti-PD-L1 or anti-CTLA-4 therapy given earlier was allowed, and roughly 40% had some.

Assay used: immunoSEQ multiplex PCR; TCRdb lists only in-frame clones, some missing. This table has roughly 64,000 clones, approximately 84% appearing once. About this clone itself: As yet, its antigen is unknown.

Study observations and caveats: It was not determined which antigens were specifically recognized by the peripheral T cells that had undergone clonal expansion. Certain nonresponders additionally had low normalized T-cell clonal expansion.

V was pared by 2 bases and J by 2 bases, with 7 bases between. This CDR3 is 14 amino acids long. The germline V gene encodes CDR1 MDHEN and CDR2 SYDVKM. The sample consisted of CD4+ or CD8+ T cells sorted from blood, taken in a trial of the OX40 agonist ivuxolimab. The receptor was isolated from an adult with an advanced solid tumor such as melanoma, head and neck, liver or kidney cancer. V usage is TRBV28 and J usage is TRBJ1-5; D gene unclear. DNA for the CDR3: TGTGCCAGCAGTTTAAGGTCTCGCAATCAGCCCCAGCATTTT. Translation: CASSLRSRNQPQHF.